This T cell receptor beta chain was obtained from a study of CD8+CD57+ T cells in acquired aplastic anemia. Study context: DNA recovered from sorted CD4+ and CD8+ cells had a mean of 3.2 ug.

Points from the study as a whole: There were twenty-nine CD8+ CDR3 sequences that occurred in both patients and controls. CD8+ Simpson's diversity in patients was not significantly different from that in controls.

CDR3 length: 12 residues. In germline, CDR1 is SGHDN, CDR2 FVKESK. V shed 5 bases and J shed 4 bases, with 9 bases lying between them. For CDR3 and TCR beta VDJ profiling, genomic DNA was the template used. Each CDR3 protein is one row after TCRdb ran MiXCR on the reads. The sample records about 270,000 distinct CDR3 sequences, 45% to 65% being singletons. Turning to this clonotype: The antigen is unknown.

The chain combines TRBV14 with TRBJ2-7; a weak D match, TRBD1 (6 bases). Sequencing was done on a sample of sorted CD4+, CD8+, or CD8+CD57+ T cells (not recorded which) from PBMCs. This TCR was sampled from a human donor with severe aplastic anemia or a healthy control (not recorded which). CDR3 bases: TGTGCCAGCAGCGGCAGGGGATACGAGCAGTACTTC. Translated, it gives CASSGRGYEQYF.